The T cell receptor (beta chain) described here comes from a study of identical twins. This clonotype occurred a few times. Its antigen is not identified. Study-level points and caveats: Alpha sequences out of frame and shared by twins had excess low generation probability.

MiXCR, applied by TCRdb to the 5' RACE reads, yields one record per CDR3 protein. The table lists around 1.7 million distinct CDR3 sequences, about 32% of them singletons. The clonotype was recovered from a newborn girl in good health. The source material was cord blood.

CDR3 region: CASNQGITDTQYF. CDR3 nucleotides: TGTGCCAGCAATCAGGGTATCACAGATACGCAGTATTTT. The chain is built from TRBV2 and TRBJ2-3; TRBD1 might be the D (5 bases). Per the germline V gene, CDR1 is SNHLY and CDR2 is FYNNEI. Trimming took 7 bases from V and 2 from J, leaving 10 bases between them. The CDR3 spans 13 residues. Full variable domain (missing parts from reference TRBV2 and TRBJ2-3): EPEVTQTPSHQVTQMGQEVILRCVPISNHLYFYWYRQILGQKVEFLVSFYNNEISEKSEIFDDQFSVERPDGSNFTLKIRSTKLEDSAMYFCASNQGITDTQYFGPGTRLTVL.